Each of the 24 T cell receptor beta chains below was sequenced from the same sample in a study of blood T cell repertoires in COVID-19. Produced via immunoSEQ multiplex PCR; TCRdb's table is partial and in-frame only. The table has 200,000 or so clones, 92% seen once. Material: peripheral blood. Source of these receptors: a man aged 55 to 70 with COVID-19, enrolled during active disease.

This chain joins TRBV30 and TRBJ1-2; maybe TRBD1 (5 bases). The germline V gene encodes CDR1 GTSNPN and CDR2 SVGIG (reference sequence). The germline V and J ends were trimmed by 5 bases and 4 bases, with 17 bases remaining between them. CDR3 size: 14 residues. CDR3 sequence: CAWGGGNIGYGYTF. CDR3 coding DNA: TGTGCCTGGGGCGGGGGAAACATAGGCTATGGCTACACCTTC.

This clone was seen only once. The CDR3 loop reads CASSISWIRGTGVTKNIQYF. The CDR3 DNA is TGTGCCAGTAGTATTTCGTGGATTAGGGGGACAGGGGTCACCAAAAACATTCAGTACTTC. The chain employs TRBV19 and TRBJ2-4, with 10 bases identical to TRBD1. CDR1 is LNHDA, CDR2 SQIVND, per germline (reference sequence). The CDR3 contains 20 residues. J gave up 2 bases and V 3 bases, and 16 bases lay outside the gene matches. Full variable domain (remainder filled in from reference TRBV19 and TRBJ2-4): DGGITQSPKYLFRKEGQNVTLSCEQNLNHDAMYWYRQDPGQGLRLIYYSQIVNDFQKGDIAEGYSVSREKKESFPLTVTSAQKNPTAFYLCASSISWIRGTGVTKNIQYFGAGTRLSVL.

The chain links TRBV7-9 to TRBJ2-2; TRBD2 aligns across 13 bases. V was clipped by 7 bases and J by 7 bases; unmatched bases: 12. The germline CDR1 and CDR2 sequences are SEHNR and FQNEAQ (reference sequence). This CDR3 contains 17 residues. Here the CDR3 reads CASTSLAGGPKDGELFF. The CDR3 DNA reads as TGTGCCAGCACCTCACTAGCGGGAGGGCCAAAGGACGGGGAGCTGTTTTTT.

This chain uses TRBV6-2 or TRBV6-3 with TRBJ1-6, with 8 positions matching TRBD1. Losses at the gene ends were 4 bases for V and 8 bases for J; bases not matched to a gene: 7. Germline V gene data show CDR1 as MNHEY and CDR2 as SVGEGT. The CDR3 has 15 residues. CDR3 sequence reads: CASSSGTGRYSPLHF. DNA of the CDR3: TGTGCCAGCAGTTCTGGGACAGGCCGTTATTCACCCCTCCACTTT.

The chain employs TRBV18 and TRBJ1-4; tentatively, D is TRBD1 (6 bases). The germline CDR1 and CDR2 sequences are KGHSH and LQKENI. The CDR3 sequence is 14 residues long. Trimming removed 3 bases from V and 7 bases from J, with 12 bases in between. The CDR3 bases are TGTGCCAGCTCACCGAGTCAGGGGATTGAAAAACTGTTTTTT. It translates to CASSPSQGIEKLFF.

The V gene is TRBV5-1, the J gene TRBJ2-7, with D tentatively TRBD1 (5 bases). Between the trimmed V and J ends, which lost 6 bases and 3 bases, there was a span of 10 bases. Germline CDR1 SGHRS, CDR2 YFSETQ. The CDR3 spans 12 residues. The CDR3 region is CASNSDSYEQYF. The CDR3 DNA sequence: TGCGCCAGCAACTCAGACAGCTACGAGCAGTACTTC. Full variable domain (rest looked up from reference TRBV5-1 and TRBJ2-7): KAGVTQTPRYLIKTRGQQVTLSCSPISGHRSVSWYQQTPGQGLQFLFEYFSETQRNKGNFPGRFSGRQFSNSRSEMNVSTLELGDSALYLCASNSDSYEQYFGPGTRLTVT.

The chain links TRBV11-2 to TRBJ2-7; D possibly corresponds to TRBD2 (6 bases). V was shortened by 7 bases and J by 5 bases, with 21 bases between the two germline ends. Germline V CDR1 and CDR2: SGHAT, FQNNGV. The CDR3 spans 15 residues. The CDR3 sequence: CASILGGRGTNEQYF. The CDR3 DNA follows: TGTGCCAGCATCCTCGGTGGACGGGGGACGAACGAGCAGTACTTC.

The chain has TRBV11-2 and TRBJ1-1; perhaps TRBD1 as D (6 bases). Between the trimmed V and J ends, which lost 5 bases and 5 bases, there was a span of 24 bases. The CDR3 length is 17 residues. Germline V gene data show CDR1 as SGHAT and CDR2 as FQNNGV. The CDR3 spells CASSPNMQGPWKTEAFF. CDR3 DNA: TGTGCCAGCAGCCCAAACATGCAGGGGCCCTGGAAAACTGAAGCTTTCTTT.

The genes are TRBV12-3 or TRBV12-4 and TRBJ1-6; D is unresolved. The CDR3 is 12 amino acids. The ends were cut back, 3 bases at V and 12 bases at J, with 9 bases in the middle. CDR3 DNA sequence: TGTGCCAGCAGTTTGGCGCTAGGACCCCTCCACTTT. Translated: CASSLALGPLHF.

This chain joins TRBV18 and TRBJ2-7; 9 bases are shared with TRBD2. CDR1 and CDR2 (germline): KGHSH, LQKENI. The CDR3 is 15 residues long. V lost 2 bases to trimming and J lost 6 bases; unmatched junction nucleotides: 8. The CDR3 nucleotides are TGTGCCAGCTCACCAGGTAGCGGGAGCGGCTTCGAGCAGTACTTC. It encodes CASSPGSGSGFEQYF. The full variable domain, completed using reference TRBV18 and TRBJ2-7, is NAGVMQNPRHLVRRRGQEARLRCSPMKGHSHVYWYRQLPEEGLKFMVYLQKENIIDESGMPKERFSAEFPKEGPSILRIQQVVRGDSAAYFCASSPGSGSGFEQYFGPGTRLTVT.

In DNA form, the CDR3 reads TGTGCCAGCAGTTACGGGGGGACCGCGCGCACAGATACGCAGTATTTT. Translating it yields CASSYGGTARTDTQYF. The V and J genes are TRBV6-2 or TRBV6-3 and TRBJ2-3; the D gene is possibly TRBD2 (6 bases). Deletions cut 2 bases from V and 1 base from J, with 13 bases between. The germline V gene encodes CDR1 MNHEY and CDR2 SVGEGT. This CDR3 has 16 amino acids.

This rearrangement joins TRBV10-3 to TRBJ1-2, with D tentatively TRBD1 (6 bases). V lost 5 bases to trimming and J lost 0 bases, with 16 bases between them. The CDR3 contains 16 residues. Germline CDR1 ENHRY, CDR2 SYGVKD. Written as DNA, the CDR3 is TGTGCCATCAGTAAACAGGGAGCTCCTGCTAACTATGGCTACACCTTC. Protein sequence: CAISKQGAPANYGYTF.

This clone was picked up one time. The chain carries TRBV3-1 (or the pseudogene TRBV3-2) and TRBJ1-6, with D maybe TRBD1 (5 bases). Per germline, CDR1 LGHDT and CDR2 YNNKEL (reference sequence). The CDR3 consists of 17 residues. The ends were cut back, 0 bases at V and 0 bases at J, with 9 bases in the middle. CDR3 nucleotides: TGTGCCAGCAGCCAAGATCTGGGGGGCTCCTATAATTCACCCCTCCACTTT. Residues: CASSQDLGGSYNSPLHF.

The rearrangement uses TRBV4-1 and TRBJ2-7, with TRBD1 identical over 7 bases. After removal of 4 bases from V and 0 bases from J, the junction contained 9 bases not matched to a gene. CDR3 size: 16 residues. Germline V gene data show CDR1 as MGHRA and CDR2 as YSYEKL. CDR3 bases: TGCGCCAGCAGCCCAACGCCGGGACAGAGCTCCTACGAGCAGTACTTC. Translating gives CASSPTPGQSSYEQYF.

In this sample, this clone turned up once. The rearrangement uses TRBV28 and TRBJ2-7, with 8 nucleotides matching TRBD2. The length of the CDR3 is 14 residues. J lost 7 bases, V lost 3 bases, and 8 bases had no gene match. The germline V gene encodes CDR1 MDHEN and CDR2 SYDVKM. The CDR3 sequence: CASSFLRLASEQYF. CDR3 DNA sequence: TGTGCCAGCAGTTTCCTGAGACTAGCGAGTGAGCAGTACTTC.

V is TRBV6-5 and J is TRBJ2-2, with D maybe TRBD2 (6 bases). V was trimmed by 7 bases and J by 5 bases, leaving 17 bases between them. Germline V gene sequence: CDR1 MNHEY, CDR2 SVGAGI. This CDR3 contains 15 residues. CDR3 protein: CASKQGGLETGELFF. CDR3 nucleotide sequence: TGTGCCAGCAAGCAAGGAGGGTTGGAGACCGGGGAGCTGTTTTTT.

Comment on this clone: Additional DNA sequences in this sample encode the identical CDR3. The CDR3 nucleotides are TGTGCCAGCAGTTTAAGTGAGAATCAGCCCCAGCATTTT. Amino acid sequence: CASSLSENQPQHF. This sequence joins TRBV12-3 or TRBV12-4 and TRBJ1-5; no reliable D call. Trimming removed 2 bases from V and 4 bases from J, with 6 bases in between. This CDR3 has 13 residues.

The rearrangement uses TRBV5-4 and TRBJ2-7, with a possible D match to TRBD2 (5 bases). Germline CDR1 is SGHNT and CDR2 is YYREEE (reference sequence). This CDR3 has 16 amino acids. Trimming shortened V by 4 bases and J by 0 bases, and 17 bases separated the two germline ends. CDR3 loop: CASSGGPNPTSYEQYF. CDR3 sequence (DNA): TGTGCCAGCAGCGGAGGACCTAACCCTACCTCCTACGAGCAGTACTTC.

This chain links TRBV28 with TRBJ2-6; TRBD1 might be the D (5 bases). Trimming cost V 6 bases and J 4 bases, with 13 bases left between them. There are 15 residues in the CDR3. In germline, CDR1 is MDHEN, CDR2 SYDVKM. This CDR3 is CASSPQGPGANVLTF. The CDR3 DNA reads TGTGCCAGCAGCCCGCAGGGCCCCGGGGCCAACGTCCTGACTTTC.

The J gene is TRBJ1-4, the V gene TRBV25-1, with D tentatively TRBD1 (5 bases). CDR1 and CDR2 (germline): MGHDK, SYGVNS. Trimming stripped 1 base from V and 8 bases from J, with 14 bases between. The CDR3 length is 15 residues. In DNA form, the CDR3 reads TGTGCCAGCAGTGAATCGGGCAGGGCTCTCGAAAAACTGTTTTTT. Translated, it gives CASSESGRALEKLFF.

The J gene is TRBJ1-5, the V gene TRBV7-8, with D perhaps TRBD1 (6 bases). The length of the CDR3 is 14 residues. The germline gives CDR1 SGHVS, CDR2 FQNEAQ. Deletions cut 5 bases from V and 7 bases from J, with 15 bases between. CDR3 bases: TGTGCCAGCAGCCCGCCAGGGGCCGGGCAGCCCCAGCATTTT. It encodes CASSPPGAGQPQHF.

This clone was observed once. The V and J genes are TRBV3-1 (or the pseudogene TRBV3-2) and TRBJ2-3; D possibly corresponds to TRBD2 (7 bases). Germline CDR1 LGHDT, CDR2 YNNKEL (reference sequence). CDR3 length: 15 amino acids. Trimming removed 6 bases from V and 8 bases from J, with 21 bases in between. CDR3 nucleotides: TGTGCCAGCAGTCGGAATAGGGGGGGGTCGGGTACGCAGTATTTT. Protein product: CASSRNRGGSGTQYF.

The V and J genes are TRBV7-5 and TRBJ1-1. TRBV7-5 is a pseudogene segment. CDR3 size: 14 residues. The CDR3 here is CARTPGEGNTEAFF. As DNA, the CDR3 is TGTGCCAGAACCCCGGGGGAGGGGAACACTGAAGCTTTCTTT.

The rearrangement links TRBV7-3 to TRBJ2-1, with 8 bases matching TRBD1. The CDR3 spans 15 residues. J was trimmed by 5 bases and V by 3 bases; bases with no gene match: 6. The germline CDR1 and CDR2 sequences are SGHTA and FQGTGA. This chain's CDR3 is CASSFRQGMDNEQFF. The CDR3 DNA sequence: TGTGCCAGCAGCTTTAGACAGGGGATGGACAATGAGCAGTTCTTC.